Listed here are 29 T cell receptor beta chains from one sample, sequenced in a study of blood T cell repertoires in COVID-19 (dated by TCRdb to about 2020). Library preparation employed the immunoSEQ multiplex PCR assay. The source is immuneACCESS, and TCRdb retained only in-frame sequences with V and J called. Part of the clones is not carried over; for the studies checked, unresolved V genes explain less than half of this, and the remainder is unexplained. The sample data list roughly 160,000 clones, and approximately 81% of these were observed just once. The leading ten clones occupy roughly a tenth of the sample. Sequenced: peripheral blood. Every receptor here comes from a woman aged 80 or over with active or convalescent COVID-19.

This clone was picked up a small number of times. The rearrangement uses TRBV7-8 and TRBJ1-3; D remains unclear. The CDR3 has 12 residues. Germline-derived CDR1 and CDR2 are SGHVS and FQNEAQ. Between the trimmed V and J ends, which lost 5 bases and 8 bases, there was a span of 10 bases. The CDR3 sequence is CASSHNSDTIYF. The CDR3 DNA is TGTGCCAGCAGCCATAATTCGGACACCATATATTTT.

The chain couples TRBV9 to TRBJ2-3; D is uncertain. The CDR3 contains 12 residues. CDR1 is SGDLS and CDR2 is YYNGEE in the germline V gene. V was cut by 3 bases and J by 2 bases, with 4 bases left in between. The CDR3 loop is CASSATTDTQYF. CDR3 DNA sequence: TGTGCCAGCAGCGCTACCACAGATACGCAGTATTTT.

In this sample, this clone turned up a few times. The rearrangement joins TRBV2 to TRBJ1-1; D uncertain. CDR1 and CDR2 from the germline V gene are SNHLY and FYNNEI. The ends were cut back, 5 bases at V and 1 base at J, with 8 bases in the middle. The CDR3 spans 13 residues. CDR3 DNA: TGTGCCAGCAGTCTCAACAGGAACACTGAAGCTTTCTTT. Translating gives CASSLNRNTEAFF.

The chain employs TRBV4-2 and TRBJ2-1, with TRBD2 matching over 9 bases. Germline values: CDR1 LGHNA, CDR2 YNFKEQ. The length of the CDR3 is 16 residues. Germline trimming cut 4 bases from V and 4 bases from J; bases unmatched to any gene: 8. The CDR3 nucleotides are TGTGCCAGCAGCCCTACTTCTGCGGGAGGGTACAATGAGCAGTTCTTC. This codes for CASSPTSAGGYNEQFF.

The chain couples TRBV6-6 to TRBJ1-1, with a weak D call TRBD1 (5 bases). CDR1 is MNHNY and CDR2 is SVGAGI in the germline V gene (reference sequence). This CDR3 has 14 amino acids. Trimming took off 5 bases at V and 3 bases at J, with 13 bases between the two ends. The CDR3 reads CASSTSWGDTEAFF. CDR3 coding DNA: TGTGCCAGCAGTACCTCATGGGGGGACACTGAAGCTTTCTTT.

V gene TRBV5-1 combines with J gene TRBJ2-7; the D gene is possibly TRBD2 (6 bases). The germline V gene encodes CDR1 SGHRS and CDR2 YFSETQ. The CDR3 is made up of 14 amino acids. Trimming pared 3 bases from V and 6 bases from J, leaving 16 bases between. CDR3 residues: CASSYSTSSGEQYF. CDR3 DNA sequence: TGCGCCAGCAGCTACTCGACTAGTTCGGGCGAGCAGTACTTC.

This rearrangement joins TRBV7-9 to TRBJ1-5; the match to TRBD1 covers 7 bases. Germline lookup yields CDR1 SEHNR and CDR2 FQNEAQ (reference sequence). The V segment lost 5 bases and the J segment 6 bases; nucleotides outside the gene matches: 4. CDR3 length equals 13 residues. The CDR3 region is CASSPRGIQPQHF. The CDR3 region has the DNA TGTGCCAGCAGCCCCAGGGGGATTCAGCCCCAGCATTTT.

The chain carries TRBV2 and TRBJ1-2; D is unresolved. The CDR3 is 12 amino acids. Germline V lookup: CDR1 SNHLY, CDR2 FYNNEI. Between the trimmed V and J ends, which lost 5 bases and 3 bases, there was a span of 7 bases. CDR3 sequence reads: CASSSQDYGYTF. CDR3 DNA sequence: TGTGCCAGCAGTAGCCAGGACTATGGCTACACCTTC.

V gene TRBV18 combines with J gene TRBJ1-1; a possible D gene is TRBD1 (6 bases). The CDR3 runs 12 residues. The germline V gene encodes CDR1 KGHSH and CDR2 LQKENI. V shed 5 bases and J shed 5 bases, with 9 bases lying between them. CDR3 loop: CASSEGVTEAFF. The CDR3 region has the DNA TGTGCCAGCTCAGAGGGGGTTACTGAAGCTTTCTTT.

On this clone: At one of its ends the junction is not consistent with the germline gene, which may arise from a read error. This chain uses TRBV7-7 with TRBJ2-5; D gene unclear. In germline, CDR1 is SSHAT, CDR2 FNYEAQ (reference sequence). This CDR3 contains 13 residues. CDR3 bases: TGTGCTAGCAGCTTAGTTCCGCAAGAGACCCAGTACTTC. Amino acid sequence: CASSLVPQETQYF.

The J gene is TRBJ2-7, the V gene TRBV7-9, with 7 bases identical to TRBD2. J gave up 0 bases and V 2 bases, and 16 bases lay outside the gene matches. The CDR3 is made up of 19 amino acids. Germline V gene lookup returns CDR1 SEHNR and CDR2 FQNEAQ (reference sequence). The DNA of the CDR3 is TGTGCCAGCAGCTTAAGGAGTAAGGCGGGGGTCCCACCCTCCTACGAGCAGTACTTC. Translated, it gives CASSLRSKAGVPPSYEQYF. Combining the CDR3 with reference TRBV7-9 and TRBJ2-7 gives the whole variable domain DTGVSQNPRHKITKRGQNVTFRCDPISEHNRLYWYRQTLGQGPEFLTYFQNEAQLEKSRLLSDRFSAERPKGSFSTLEIQRTEQGDSAMYLCASSLRSKAGVPPSYEQYFGPGTRLTVT.

The chain links TRBV10-1 to TRBJ2-3, with TRBD2 as a possible D gene (5 bases). The CDR3 is 16 residues long. Trimming removed 0 bases from V and 1 base from J, with 11 bases in between. CDR1 and CDR2 from the germline V gene are WNHNN and SYGVQD (reference sequence). The CDR3 region is CASSESTAGGTDTQYF. CDR3 coding DNA: TGCGCCAGCAGTGAGTCGACGGCCGGGGGCACAGATACGCAGTATTTT.

DNA of the CDR3: TGTGCCAGCAGCTTGGAACTAGCGAATGAGCAGTTCTTC. It is translated as CASSLELANEQFF. The chain is built from TRBV5-8 and TRBJ2-1; 7 nucleotides align to TRBD2. Germline V gene data show CDR1 as SGHTS and CDR2 as YDEGEE. The CDR3 totals 13 residues. The junction had 1 base not matched to a gene; V was cut back by 0 bases and J by 7 bases. Drawing the rest from reference TRBV5-8 and TRBJ2-1, the complete variable domain is EAGVTQSPTHLIKTRGQQATLRCSPISGHTSVYWYQQALGLGLQFLLWYDEGEERNRGNFPPRFSGRQFPNYSSELNVNALELEDSALYLCASSLELANEQFFGPGTRLTVL.

This chain joins TRBV28 and TRBJ1-1; TRBD1 is a possible D gene (5 bases). From germline, CDR1 is MDHEN and CDR2 SYDVKM. The V gene lost 6 bases and the J gene lost 11 bases, with 22 bases spanning the gap. CDR3 length equals 14 residues. DNA for the CDR3: TGTGCCAGCAGCCTCCCAGGGCGGCTACAGTCGGCTTTCTTT. It encodes CASSLPGRLQSAFF.

This clone was counted a single time. This sequence joins TRBV19 and TRBJ2-1, with TRBD2 as a possible D gene (6 bases). V was shortened by 3 bases and J by 4 bases, with 16 bases between the two germline ends. The V gene's germline CDR1 is LNHDA and CDR2 SQIVND (reference sequence). The CDR3 is 16 amino acids. CDR3: CASSMTPGVRYNEQFF. The CDR3 coding sequence is TGTGCCAGTAGTATGACCCCGGGAGTTAGGTACAATGAGCAGTTCTTC.

V gene TRBV2 combines with J gene TRBJ1-3; no clear D gene. The CDR3 is 14 residues long. Trimming removed 4 bases from V and 0 bases from J, with 7 bases in between. Per germline, CDR1 SNHLY and CDR2 FYNNEI. CDR3 residues: CASSGHNSGNTIYF. The DNA for the CDR3 is TGTGCCAGCAGTGGTCACAACTCTGGAAACACCATATATTTT.

The rearrangement uses TRBV25-1 and TRBJ1-2; D may be TRBD1 (6 bases). The CDR3 is 13 amino acids. Germline values: CDR1 MGHDK, CDR2 SYGVNS. V was shortened by 1 base and J by 5 bases, with 8 bases between the two germline ends. The CDR3 reads CASSELTGYGYTF. The CDR3, as DNA: TGTGCCAGCAGTGAATTAACAGGGTATGGCTACACCTTC.

V is TRBV6-5 and J is TRBJ1-5; no definite D call. V was clipped by 9 bases and J by 3 bases, with 12 bases between them. Germline CDR1 is MNHEY and CDR2 is SVGAGI. CDR3 length equals 13 residues. CDR3 sequence (DNA): TGTGCCAGTCTCAAATTAGACAATCAGCCCCAGCATTTT. Residues: CASLKLDNQPQHF.

The rearrangement joins TRBV19 to TRBJ1-1, with 7 bases aligning to TRBD1. The CDR3 totals 14 residues. J was trimmed by 4 bases and V by 4 bases; bases with no gene match: 6. CDR1 is LNHDA and CDR2 is SQIVND in the germline V gene (reference sequence). The chain's CDR3 is CASSKGQLGTEAFF. The CDR3 coding sequence is TGTGCCAGTAGTAAGGGACAGTTGGGCACTGAAGCTTTCTTT.

The V gene is TRBV18, the J gene TRBJ2-7; D gene ambiguous. Germline CDR1 reads KGHSH; CDR2 reads LQKENI. V dropped 6 bases and J dropped 2 bases, with 8 bases sitting between them. The CDR3 extends over 12 amino acids. The CDR3 DNA is TGTGCCAGCTCGCCCGCGACCTACGAGCAGTACTTC. Translated, it gives CASSPATYEQYF.

This clone was recorded only once. The chain recombines TRBV14 with TRBJ1-5, with unresolved D. Germline lookup yields CDR1 SGHDN and CDR2 FVKESK. There are 13 residues in the CDR3. Between the trimmed V and J ends, which lost 4 bases and 0 bases, there was a span of 4 bases. In DNA form, the CDR3 reads TGTGCCAGCAGCCTGTATAGCAATCAGCCCCAGCATTTT. Translation: CASSLYSNQPQHF. Full variable domain (rest looked up from reference TRBV14 and TRBJ1-5): EAGVTQFPSHSVIEKGQTVTLRCDPISGHDNLYWYRRVMGKEIKFLLHFVKESKQDESGMPNNRFLAERTGGTYSTLKVQPAELEDSGVYFCASSLYSNQPQHFGDGTRLSIL.

The J gene is TRBJ1-2, the V gene TRBV2; D remains unclear. The CDR3 consists of 13 residues. Germline CDR1 SNHLY, CDR2 FYNNEI. Trimming took 7 bases from V and 4 from J, leaving 13 bases between them. The CDR3 bases are TGTGCCAGCAATCGGAGACTCATCTATGGCTACACCTTC. As protein: CASNRRLIYGYTF.

The V call is TRBV2, the J call TRBJ1-1, with unresolved D. This CDR3 has 14 amino acids. The ends were cut back, 7 bases at V and 1 base at J, with 13 bases in the middle. CDR1 is SNHLY, CDR2 FYNNEI, per germline. CDR3 DNA: TGTGCCAGCAAGGGAGGGCAGACGAACACTGAAGCTTTCTTT. Translated: CASKGGQTNTEAFF.

The J gene is TRBJ1-2, the V gene TRBV6-5, with TRBD1 matching over 7 bases. Germline values: CDR1 MNHEY, CDR2 SVGAGI. The CDR3 covers 14 residues. The ends lost 6 bases at V and 0 bases at J; junction bases unmatched: 4. CDR3 in DNA: TGTGCCAGCAGGAGGGACAGCGCTAACTATGGCTACACCTTC. Amino acids: CASRRDSANYGYTF.

This clone was counted a few times. The chain joins TRBV6-1 to TRBJ2-7; D gene unclear. Germline CDR1 is MNHNS and CDR2 is SASEGT. Trimming pared 1 base from V and 3 bases from J, leaving 4 bases between. This CDR3 region has 12 residues. Here the CDR3 DNA reads TGTGCCAGCAGTGAAGTCAACTACGAGCAGTACTTC. This sequence encodes CASSEVNYEQYF.

This chain joins TRBV6-1 and TRBJ1-3; D gene unclear. CDR1 is MNHNS, CDR2 SASEGT, per germline. CDR3 length: 14 residues. With 3 bases removed from V and 0 bases from J, the gap between germline ends came to 6 bases. The CDR3 DNA reads TGTGCCAGCAGTGACCCGAGCTCTGGAAACACCATATATTTT. Translated, it gives CASSDPSSGNTIYF.

This clone is a singleton in its sample. The gene calls are TRBV3-1 (or the pseudogene TRBV3-2) and TRBJ2-5, with TRBD2 identical over 9 bases. The CDR3 has 16 residues. Germline CDR1 is LGHDT and CDR2 is YNNKEL (reference sequence). The ends lost 0 bases at V and 3 bases at J; junction bases unmatched: 5. The CDR3 region has the DNA TGTGCCAGCAGCCAAGAGAGTCTAGCGGGGAAAGAGACCCAGTACTTC. Translation gives CASSQESLAGKETQYF.

This chain uses TRBV28 with TRBJ1-1; D gene uncertain. The germline V gene has CDR1 MDHEN and CDR2 SYDVKM. The CDR3 is made up of 14 amino acids. The V gene lost 6 bases and the J gene lost 4 bases, with 15 bases spanning the gap. CDR3 sequence reads: CASRADTGITEAFF. CDR3 DNA: TGTGCCAGCAGAGCCGATACGGGGATCACTGAAGCTTTCTTT.

The rearrangement uses TRBV5-4 and TRBJ1-6, with unresolved D. CDR3 length: 12 amino acids. Germline loops: CDR1 SGHNT, CDR2 YYREEE (reference sequence). V was trimmed by 4 bases and J by 7 bases, leaving 6 bases between them. The CDR3 here is CASSTTNSPLHF. DNA for the CDR3: TGTGCCAGCAGCACGACAAATTCACCCCTCCACTTT.